A selection of T cell receptor beta chains follows, all from one sample in a study of OX40 agonist ivuxolimab in advanced cancers. The repertoire was sequenced with immunoSEQ multiplex PCR; TCRdb's copy has only in-frame clones and lacks some. The data contain 50,000 to 65,000 clones, about four fifths of them seen just once; the ten biggest clones take up 4% to 5%. This material consisted of CD4+ or CD8+ T cells sorted from blood, taken in a trial of the OX40 agonist ivuxolimab. The receptors derive from an adult with an advanced solid tumor such as melanoma, head and neck, liver or kidney cancer. The CDR3 runs from the conserved cysteine through the conserved F or W. The D gene is left open where the match is weak. Size values are once, few and many counts, or a class for expanded clones, and some rows have none.

v_call	d_call	j_call	clone_size	cdr3_nt	cdr3_aa
TRBV6-6	TRBD2	TRBJ2-7	-	TGTGCCACCTTACCCGGGACTAGCTCTGACGAGCAGTACTTC	CATLPGTSSDEQYF
TRBV2	-	TRBJ2-7	-	TGTGCCAGCAGGAAAGCAGGGGCCGATCCCTCCTACGAGCAGTACTTC	CASRKAGADPSYEQYF
TRBV18	TRBD1	TRBJ1-3	-	TGTGCCAGCTCACCAGGACAGGGGGAAGGAAACACCATATATTTT	CASSPGQGEGNTIYF
TRBV10-2	TRBD2	TRBJ2-7	-	TGCGCCAGCAGTGAGTTTCTAGCGGGAACCAACGAGCAGTACTTC	CASSEFLAGTNEQYF
TRBV7-3	TRBD2	TRBJ2-2	-	TGTGCCAGCAGCTTGGCGGGAGGGCCGGGGGAGCTGTTTTTT	CASSLAGGPGELFF
TRBV4-1	TRBD2	TRBJ2-1	-	TGCGCCAGCAGCAAAAGTCGGGGCGGGGGGGCCCGCAATGAGCAGTTCTTC	CASSKSRGGGARNEQFF
TRBV13	TRBD1	TRBJ1-4	-	TGTGCCAGCAGCTCGACAGGGGAAGACGAAAAACTGTTTTTT	CASSSTGEDEKLFF
TRBV2	-	TRBJ2-2	-	TGTGCCAGCAGCTCAGCGGTTCTGGACGGGGAGCTGTTTTTT	CASSSAVLDGELFF
TRBV27	-	TRBJ2-2	-	TGTGCCAGCAGGGGATACGGGGACACCGGGGAGCTGTTTTTT	CASRGYGDTGELFF
TRBV28	TRBD1	TRBJ1-6	few	TGTGCCAGCAGTTTAGACGATATGGGACAGGGGGCTAATTCACCCCTCCACTTT	CASSLDDMGQGANSPLHF
TRBV21-1	-	TRBJ2-7	once	TGTGCCAGCAGCAAAGCTCCTCCTAGGCAGACGTGGGAGCAGTACTTC	CASSKAPPRQTWEQYF
TRBV28	-	TRBJ1-1	-	TGTGCCAGCAGTCCCATCCCTGGGGGCACTGAAGCTTTCTTT	CASSPIPGGTEAFF
TRBV9	-	TRBJ2-3	-	TGTGCCAGCAGCGTCGTCGTAGGTGGGGCAGATACGCAGTATTTT	CASSVVVGGADTQYF
TRBV28	TRBD1	TRBJ1-5	-	TGTGCCAGCAGTTCACCGGGACAGGCGACTACAGATCAGCCCCAGCATTTT	CASSSPGQATTDQPQHF
TRBV7-8	-	TRBJ2-5	-	TGTGCCAGCAGCACCCGAGAGACCCAGTACTTC	CASSTRETQYF